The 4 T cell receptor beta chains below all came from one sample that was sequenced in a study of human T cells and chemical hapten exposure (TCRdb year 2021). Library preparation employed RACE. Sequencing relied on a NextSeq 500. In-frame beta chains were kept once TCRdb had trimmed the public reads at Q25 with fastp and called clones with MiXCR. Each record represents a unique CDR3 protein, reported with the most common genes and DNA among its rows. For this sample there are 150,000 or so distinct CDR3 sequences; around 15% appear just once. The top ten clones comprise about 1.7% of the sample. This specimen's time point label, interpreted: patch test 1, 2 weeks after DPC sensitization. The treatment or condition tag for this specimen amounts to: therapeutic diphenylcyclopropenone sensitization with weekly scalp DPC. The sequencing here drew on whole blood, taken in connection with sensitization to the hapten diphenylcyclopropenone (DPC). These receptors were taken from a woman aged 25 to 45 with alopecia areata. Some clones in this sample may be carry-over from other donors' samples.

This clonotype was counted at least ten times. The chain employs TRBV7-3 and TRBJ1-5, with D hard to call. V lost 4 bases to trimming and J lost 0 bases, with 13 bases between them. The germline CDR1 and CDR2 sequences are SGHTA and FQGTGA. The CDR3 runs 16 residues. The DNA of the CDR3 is TGTGCCAGCAGCTCAACCGGAACGAATAGCAATCAGCCCCAGCATTTT. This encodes CASSSTGTNSNQPQHF.

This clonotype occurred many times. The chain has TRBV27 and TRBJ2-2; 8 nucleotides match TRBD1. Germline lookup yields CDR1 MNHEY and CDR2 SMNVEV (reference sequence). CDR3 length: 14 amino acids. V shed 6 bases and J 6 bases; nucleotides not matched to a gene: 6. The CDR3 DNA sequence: TGTGCCAGCAGCCGGACAGGGTTAGCCGGGGAGCTGTTTTTT. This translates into CASSRTGLAGELFF.

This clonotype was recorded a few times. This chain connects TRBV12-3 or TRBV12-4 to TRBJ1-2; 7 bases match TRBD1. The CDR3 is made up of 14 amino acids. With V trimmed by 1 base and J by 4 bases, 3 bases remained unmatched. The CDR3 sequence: CASSLGGQIYGYTF. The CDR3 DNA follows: TGTGCCAGCAGTTTAGGGGGACAGATCTATGGCTACACCTTC.

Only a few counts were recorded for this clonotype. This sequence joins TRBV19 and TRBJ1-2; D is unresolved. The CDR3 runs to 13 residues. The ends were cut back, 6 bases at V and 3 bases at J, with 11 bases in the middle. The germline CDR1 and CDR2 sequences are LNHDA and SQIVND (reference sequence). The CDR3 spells CASRKDGYYGYTF. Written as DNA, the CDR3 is TGTGCCAGTAGGAAGGACGGGTACTATGGCTACACCTTC.